This passage covers 5 T cell receptor beta chains from one sample sequenced in a study of memory CD4+ T cells and cytomegalovirus serostatus (dated 2019 in TCRdb). Receptors were amplified or captured by the immunoSEQ multiplex PCR assay. TCRdb stores this immuneACCESS table with in-frame sequences only. Part of the clones is absent; in the studies checked, under half of the shortfall reflects unresolved V genes, and no reason is known for the rest. The sample contains under 100,000 clones, over 80% of them found a single time. Around 0.78% of the sample rests with the top ten. A FACSAria II was used to sort memory CD4+ T cells, defined as single viable CD3+CD4+CD8-CD45RO+ cells. The sequenced material came from memory CD4+ T cells from blood. Receptors were obtained from an adult in good health and CMV-seronegative.

This sequence joins TRBV5-8 and TRBJ1-5, with D unresolved. Trimming removed 4 bases at V and 4 bases at J, with 21 bases between. Germline V gene data show CDR1 as SGHTS and CDR2 as YDEGEE. The CDR3 length is 17 residues. In DNA form, the CDR3 reads TGTGCCAGCAGCATAATGGAGGTGGATTTGCCGAATCAGCCCCAGCATTTT. Its translation is CASSIMEVDLPNQPQHF.

This clone is a singleton in its sample. The chain couples TRBV7-8 to TRBJ1-2, with unresolved D. Trimming removed 3 bases at V and 3 bases at J, with 11 bases between. The CDR3 consists of 14 residues. In germline, CDR1 is SGHVS, CDR2 FQNEAQ. In nucleotides, the CDR3 is TGTGCCAGCAGCTTCTTGGCCCGGGACTATGGCTACACCTTC. Translation gives CASSFLARDYGYTF.

V gene TRBV7-2 combines with J gene TRBJ2-1, with D perhaps TRBD1 (6 bases). V was cut by 5 bases and J by 8 bases, with 16 bases left in between. The CDR3 contains 14 residues. Germline loops: CDR1 SGHTA, CDR2 FQGNSA. Written as DNA, the CDR3 is TGTGCCAGCAGCCCCCAAAAGGGGGTCCATGAGCAGTTCTTC. Its translation: CASSPQKGVHEQFF.

This rearrangement joins TRBV16 to TRBJ1-5; 8 positions match TRBD1. This CDR3 spans 16 amino acids. With V trimmed by 0 bases and J by 6 bases, 7 bases remained unmatched. Germline V gene data show CDR1 as KGHSY and CDR2 as FQNENV. Written as DNA, the CDR3 is TGTGCCAGCAGCCAATCGGACAGGGTGGGTTCTCAGCCCCAGCATTTT. Translating gives CASSQSDRVGSQPQHF.

The chain combines TRBV11-3 with TRBJ2-7, with 9 bases lining up with TRBD1. This CDR3 spans 14 amino acids. Germline values: CDR1 SGHNT, CDR2 YENEEA. V gave up 5 bases and J gave up 5 bases; unmatched junction bases: 7. The DNA of the CDR3 is TGTGCCAGCAGCCCAGGACAGGGGTTCGACGAGCAGTACTTC. Amino acid sequence: CASSPGQGFDEQYF.